What follows are 5 T cell receptor beta chains derived from one specimen sequenced in a study of shared clonotypes between healthy human individuals (dated by TCRdb to about 2020). CD8 naive samples were CD45RO-negative cells positively selected for CCR7, giving a CD45RA+CCR7+ population that excluded TemRA cells. The method was the immunoSEQ multiplex PCR assay. Not all clones reach the TCRdb copy of this immuneACCESS table, which keeps in-frame sequences only. Checked studies attribute under half of the gap to unresolved V genes and leave the rest unexplained. The sample table records about 2.1 million clones; 93% of these occur just once. The ten biggest clones cover 1.5% to 2% of the sample. What was sequenced was naive CD8+ T cells from PBMCs. Explained via the paper, the cell subset or site label denotes: CD45RA+CCR7+. Receptor source: a man aged 18 to 29 in good health. Some clones in this sample may be carry-over from other donors' samples.

This chain uses TRBV9 with TRBJ2-1; TRBD2 is a possible D gene (5 bases). The CDR3 is made up of 13 amino acids. The germline V gene has CDR1 SGDLS and CDR2 YYNGEE. Trimming shortened V by 5 bases and J by 7 bases, and 13 bases separated the two germline ends. The CDR3 nucleotides are TGTGCCAGCAGTGGCAAGCGGTGGAATGAGCAGTTCTTC. Amino acid sequence: CASSGKRWNEQFF.

The V and J genes are TRBV9 and TRBJ2-5; 8 bases are a match to TRBD2. Unmatched junction bases numbered 13, after V lost 4 bases and J lost 5 bases. CDR1 and CDR2 from the germline V gene are SGDLS and YYNGEE. The CDR3 is 16 residues long. The CDR3 loop is CASSIYGLPGGETQYF. Here the CDR3 DNA reads TGTGCCAGCAGCATCTATGGATTACCGGGAGGGGAGACCCAGTACTTC.

J is TRBJ2-5 and V is TRBV6-1, with TRBD2 matching over 10 bases. The germline gives CDR1 MNHNS, CDR2 SASEGT. This CDR3 has 15 amino acids. The V segment lost 2 bases and the J segment 5 bases; nucleotides outside the gene matches: 5. CDR3 in amino acids: CASSELAGAGETQYF. CDR3 bases: TGTGCCAGCAGTGAACTAGCGGGAGCAGGGGAGACCCAGTACTTC.

The J gene is TRBJ2-2, the V gene TRBV7-2; 8 bases are shared with TRBD2. CDR3 size: 15 residues. Germline CDR1 reads SGHTA; CDR2 reads FQGNSA. V was pared by 7 bases and J by 6 bases, with 10 bases of the junction left unmatched. The CDR3 reads CASTGGGRSPGELFF. DNA for the CDR3: TGTGCCAGCACCGGCGGGGGGCGGTCACCCGGGGAGCTGTTTTTT.

The CDR3 sequence is CAAAVERTGPGGYEQYF. In DNA form, the CDR3 reads TGTGCCGCGGCGGTGGAAAGGACAGGGCCCGGGGGCTACGAGCAGTACTTC. The chain employs TRBV21-1 and TRBJ2-7; no check of the table's D call, TRBD1, against the DNA was made. TRBV21-1 is a pseudogene locus. The CDR3 extends over 17 amino acids.